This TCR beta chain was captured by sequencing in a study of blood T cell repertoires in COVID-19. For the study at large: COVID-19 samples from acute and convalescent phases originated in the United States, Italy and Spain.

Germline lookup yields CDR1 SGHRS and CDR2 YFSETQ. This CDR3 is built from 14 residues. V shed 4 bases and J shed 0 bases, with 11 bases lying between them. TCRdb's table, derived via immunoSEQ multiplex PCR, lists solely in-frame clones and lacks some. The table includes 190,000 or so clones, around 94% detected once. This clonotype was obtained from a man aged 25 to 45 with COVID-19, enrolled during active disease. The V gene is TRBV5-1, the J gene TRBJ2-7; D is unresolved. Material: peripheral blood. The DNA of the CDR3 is TGCGCCAGCAGCCCGCGGCAGCGCTCCTACGAGCAGTACTTC. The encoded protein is CASSPRQRSYEQYF.